Below, 12 T cell receptor beta chains from the same sample are listed, as sequenced in a study of cytomegalovirus exposure and HLA in healthy donors. The PCR ran on 60 Vbeta and 13 Jbeta primers. The data were produced by immunoSEQ multiplex PCR, yet TCRdb's version contains in-frame clones alone and is incomplete. Counted here are approximately 150,000 clones, around 79% occurring once; the ten biggest clones make up approximately 4.5%. The source material was PBMCs. These receptors all come from a man aged 40-50 years in good health and CMV-seronegative.

J is TRBJ1-1 and V is TRBV7-6, with D tentatively TRBD1 (6 bases). Trimming shortened V by 0 bases and J by 3 bases, and 17 bases separated the two germline ends. This CDR3 is built from 17 residues. Looked up from germline, CDR1 is SGHVS and CDR2 is FNYEAQ. In DNA form, the CDR3 reads TGTGCCAGCAGCTTAGCCCAGGGGCGCAATGTTCACACTGAAGCTTTCTTT. Its translation: CASSLAQGRNVHTEAFF.

The rearrangement links TRBV27 to TRBJ2-3, with 8 bases fitting TRBD1. CDR1 MNHEY and CDR2 SMNVEV come from the germline V gene (reference sequence). Germline trimming cut 3 bases from V and 2 bases from J; bases unmatched to any gene: 7. The CDR3 sequence is 16 residues long. The CDR3 sequence is CASSLWTGSITDTQYF. The CDR3 bases are TGTGCCAGCAGTTTGTGGACAGGGTCGATCACAGATACGCAGTATTTT.

This clone was observed a single time. This rearrangement joins TRBV7-9 to TRBJ2-1; weak D call: TRBD2 (6 bases). Germline loops: CDR1 SEHNR, CDR2 FQNEAQ (reference sequence). Trimming left V 5 bases short and J 4 bases short, with 15 bases between. CDR3 length: 15 residues. CDR3 in DNA: TGTGCCAGCAGCCCAAAGGGCGGGGATTACAATGAGCAGTTCTTC. It codes for CASSPKGGDYNEQFF.

The rearrangement uses TRBV7-9 and TRBJ2-7; possibly TRBD1 for D (6 bases). The CDR3 loop spans 15 amino acids. Germline V lookup: CDR1 SEHNR, CDR2 FQNEAQ (reference sequence). Trimming removed 0 bases from V and 2 bases from J, with 11 bases in between. The CDR3 reads CASSLAGTSPYEQYF. The DNA for the CDR3 is TGTGCCAGCAGCTTAGCGGGGACATCCCCCTACGAGCAGTACTTC.

The rearrangement uses TRBV4-1 and TRBJ2-5, with 7 bases lining up with TRBD1. There are 15 residues in the CDR3. Germline loops: CDR1 MGHRA, CDR2 YSYEKL. Unmatched junction bases numbered 6, after V lost 1 base and J lost 4 bases. The CDR3 DNA sequence: TGCGCCAGCAGCCAAGGAGACAGGGCCGGAGAGACCCAGTACTTC. The encoded protein is CASSQGDRAGETQYF.

J is TRBJ2-7 and V is TRBV2; possible D gene TRBD1, 6 bases. Germline CDR1 SNHLY, CDR2 FYNNEI. The CDR3 extends over 15 amino acids. Trimming stripped 4 bases from V and 3 bases from J, with 16 bases between. The CDR3 DNA follows: TGTGCCAGCAGTGCTTCTACAGGGAGAAACTACGAGCAGTACTTC. Its translation is CASSASTGRNYEQYF.

This clone was counted only a few times. The chain is built from TRBV7-9 and TRBJ2-7, with D possibly matching TRBD2 (6 bases). V was shortened by 11 bases and J by 1 base, with 12 bases between the two germline ends. Germline CDR1 SEHNR, CDR2 FQNEAQ (reference sequence). The CDR3 spans 12 residues. The CDR3 sequence: CAAGGESYEQYF. The CDR3 coding sequence is TGTGCCGCCGGGGGAGAATCCTACGAGCAGTACTTC.

The chain has TRBV30 and TRBJ1-6; D uncertain. The germline V gene has CDR1 GTSNPN and CDR2 SVGIG (reference sequence). CDR3 size: 13 residues. V shed 4 bases and J shed 2 bases, with 6 bases lying between them. The CDR3 protein is CAWTPPYNSPLHF. CDR3 DNA: TGTGCCTGGACTCCCCCCTATAATTCACCCCTCCACTTT.

This rearrangement joins TRBV7-3 to TRBJ1-2; perhaps TRBD1 as D (5 bases). Germline lookup yields CDR1 SGHTA and CDR2 FQGTGA. This CDR3 contains 14 residues. Trimming removed 0 bases at V and 6 bases at J, with 11 bases between. CDR3 sequence reads: CASSLTGGANGYTF. The CDR3 DNA sequence: TGTGCCAGCAGCTTAACTGGCGGGGCCAATGGCTACACCTTC. Full variable domain (remainder filled in from reference TRBV7-3 and TRBJ1-2): GAGVSQTPSNKVTEKGKYVELRCDPISGHTALYWYRQSLGQGPEFLIYFQGTGAADDSGLPNDRFFAVRPEGSVSTLKIQRTERGDSAVYLCASSLTGGANGYTFGSGTRLTVV.

This sequence joins TRBV27 and TRBJ1-2; no firm D call. The germline V gene encodes CDR1 MNHEY and CDR2 SMNVEV (reference sequence). Trimming pared 8 bases from V and 4 bases from J, leaving 20 bases between. This CDR3 is 15 amino acids long. The chain's CDR3 is CASSNTPSRGYGYTF. For the CDR3, the DNA is TGTGCCAGCTCCAACACTCCGTCGCGAGGCTATGGCTACACCTTC.

The V gene is TRBV7-3, the J gene TRBJ2-2; D possibly corresponds to TRBD2 (6 bases). V lost 5 bases, J lost 2 bases, and 9 bases lay in between. CDR1 and CDR2 (germline): SGHTA, FQGTGA. This CDR3 region has 14 residues. CDR3 in DNA: TGTGCCAGCAGCCTCGGACTAAACACCGGGGAGCTGTTTTTT. Its protein product is CASSLGLNTGELFF.

The chain joins TRBV28 to TRBJ1-5, with 10 positions matching TRBD1. With 6 bases clipped from V and 4 bases from J, the junction kept 9 bases outside the gene matches. Germline assignment: CDR1 MDHEN and CDR2 SYDVKM. The CDR3 length is 16 residues. The CDR3 here is CASSRQSGQGNQPQHF. CDR3 sequence (DNA): TGTGCCAGCAGCCGTCAATCGGGACAGGGGAATCAGCCCCAGCATTTT.